A selection of T cell receptor beta chains follows, all from one sample in a study of CD8+ T cells in alopecia areata. TCRdb keeps only in-frame clones here, not all; method: immunoSEQ multiplex PCR. This table has roughly 210,000 clones, 40% to 55% appearing once. The source was CD4+ T cells sorted from blood, collected between weeks 36 and 40, from a patient treated with tofacitinib. Receptors were obtained from a human donor with alopecia areata. The CDR3 runs from the conserved cysteine through the conserved F or W. A D gene is named only where the DNA matches it firmly. Not every row has a clone size; where given, it reads once, few, many or a size class.

abundance,d_gene,j_gene,v_gene,CDR3nt,CDR3aa
few,NA,TRBJ1-2,TRBV9,TGTGCCAGCAGCCCCGGGGGAGGTGGCTACACCTTC,CASSPGGGGYTF
NA,TRBD1,TRBJ2-1,TRBV29-1,TGCAGCGTTGATCGACAGGGGGCGCGATATCGGAATGAGCAGTTCTTC,CSVDRQGARYRNEQFF
NA,NA,TRBJ2-1,TRBV9,TGTGCCAGCAGCTCAGGGGTAAACTCCTACAATGAGCAGTTCTTC,CASSSGVNSYNEQFF
few,NA,TRBJ2-4,TRBV2,TGTGCCAGCAGGGTGATAGCCAAAAACATTCAGTACTTC,CASRVIAKNIQYF
NA,NA,TRBJ1-1,TRBV30,TGTGCCTGGAGTGTACGGGGAACTGAAGCTTTCTTT,CAWSVRGTEAFF
few,TRBD2,TRBJ2-3,TRBV2,TGTGCCAGCAGTGGAGAACTAGCGGGAGGCACAGATACGCAGTATTTT,CASSGELAGGTDTQYF
NA,NA,TRBJ1-2,TRBV30,TGTGCCTGGAGCCAATTATATGGCTACACCTTC,CAWSQLYGYTF
NA,NA,TRBJ1-1,TRBV7-7,TGTGCTAGCAGCCTCGGACAGAACACTGAAGCTTTCTTT,CASSLGQNTEAFF
NA,NA,TRBJ2-7,TRBV25-1,TGTGCCAGCAGCTACACGGGAAGTAGTTACGAGCAGTACTTC,CASSYTGSSYEQYF
few,TRBD1,TRBJ1-4,TRBV7-6,TGTGCCAGCAGCTTAGGGACGTCAGGGGGTAATGAAAAACTGTTTTTT,CASSLGTSGGNEKLFF
NA,TRBD1,TRBJ2-7,TRBV28,TGTGCCAGCAGAGGACAGGGGCGGACCTACGAGCAGTACTTC,CASRGQGRTYEQYF
NA,NA,TRBJ2-7,TRBV5-6,TGTGCCAGCAGCTTGCGGGGGCCAGCCTACGAGCAGTACTTC,CASSLRGPAYEQYF
few,NA,TRBJ2-5,TRBV9,TGTGCCAGCAGCGTAGATGGGGTTTTGGAGACCCAGTACTTC,CASSVDGVLETQYF
NA,TRBD1,TRBJ1-1,TRBV6-6,TGTGCCAGCAGGACAGGGACAATGAACACTGAAGCTTTCTTT,CASRTGTMNTEAFF
few,TRBD2,TRBJ2-1,TRBV19,TGTGCCAGTAGTATCTCTAGCGGGCAGCGTTACAATGAGCAGTTCTTC,CASSISSGQRYNEQFF
few,TRBD2,TRBJ2-3,TRBV19,TGTGCCAGTAGCCAACCGGGGGGGAGCACAGATACGCAGTATTTT,CASSQPGGSTDTQYF
few,NA,TRBJ2-7,TRBV20-1,TGCAGTGGGGGTTGGGAATACGAGCAGTACTTC,CSGGWEYEQYF
NA,NA,TRBJ2-3,TRBV28,TGTGCCAGCAGTTCGGTAGTGGATACGCAGTATTTT,CASSSVVDTQYF
few,TRBD1,TRBJ2-2,TRBV10-3,TGTGCCATCTCCGGGGAAGGGGGCTACACCGGGGAGCTGTTTTTT,CAISGEGGYTGELFF
NA,NA,TRBJ2-7,TRBV7-2,TGTGCCAGCAGCTTAGGTGTCTACGAGCAGTACTTC,CASSLGVYEQYF
NA,TRBD1,TRBJ2-3,TRBV6-6,TGTGCCAGCAGTTTAGATGGGACAGGGCTCACAGATACGCAGTATTTT,CASSLDGTGLTDTQYF
NA,NA,TRBJ2-4,TRBV25-1,TGTGCCAGCGGACGGGGAGGGGACACGTTAAACATTCAGTACTTC,CASGRGGDTLNIQYF
NA,NA,TRBJ2-5,TRBV30,TGTGCCTGGAGTCCTTCGGGTCAAGAGACCCAGTACTTC,CAWSPSGQETQYF
NA,TRBD1,TRBJ1-5,TRBV30,TGTGCCTGGGCCCTCGGACAGGGTACTCAGCCCCAGCATTTT,CAWALGQGTQPQHF
NA,NA,TRBJ2-5,TRBV28,TGTGCCAGCAGCGTGGGGGGCGAGACCCAGTACTTC,CASSVGGETQYF
once,NA,TRBJ2-3,TRBV9,TGTGCCAGCAGCGTAGGTGGGCAGGGATCAGATACGCAGTATTTT,CASSVGGQGSDTQYF
few,TRBD2,TRBJ2-5,TRBV7-2,TGTGCCAGCAGCTTTCTAGCGGGAGGGCCGGAGACCCAGTACTTC,CASSFLAGGPETQYF
once,NA,TRBJ2-1,TRBV5-1,TGCGCCAGCAGCTACCCTGCTTCTGCGGGGGCCAATGAGCAGTTCTTC,CASSYPASAGANEQFF
few,NA,TRBJ2-4,TRBV27,TGTGCCAGCAGCCGCCTGCTGGTAAGCGGACAAGGTGACATTCAGTACTTC,CASSRLLVSGQGDIQYF
NA,NA,TRBJ2-5,TRBV5-1,TGCGCCAGCAGCGTGATGGTACGGGAGACCCAGTACTTC,CASSVMVRETQYF
NA,NA,TRBJ2-2,TRBV5-1,TGCGCCAGCAGCCCCCAGGCAGGGTCGGTCACCGGGGAGCTGTTTTTT,CASSPQAGSVTGELFF
few,TRBD1,TRBJ1-1,TRBV30,TGTGCCTGGACCGGACAGGGTAGAACTGAAGCTTTCTTT,CAWTGQGRTEAFF
NA,TRBD2,TRBJ2-1,TRBV7-2,TGTGCCAGCAGCTTGGAGCGGGAGTCCTACAATGAGCAGTTCTTC,CASSLERESYNEQFF
few,NA,TRBJ1-4,TRBV18,TGTGCCAGCTCACCAGGGCGGGATGAAAAACTGTTTTTT,CASSPGRDEKLFF
NA,TRBD2,TRBJ2-7,TRBV6-5,TGTGCCAGCAGTCCGGTGGGACTAGCTTCCTACGAGCAGTACTTC,CASSPVGLASYEQYF
once,NA,TRBJ2-1,TRBV9,TGTGCCAGCAGCGTAAGGGCTAGCGTTGGCAATGAGCAGTTCTTC,CASSVRASVGNEQFF
NA,NA,TRBJ2-5,TRBV6-1,TGTGCCAGCAGCACCATTGTGGGGACCCAGTACTTC,CASSTIVGTQYF
NA,TRBD2,TRBJ2-1,TRBV5-8,TGTGCCAGCAGCTTGTCTTGGCTAGCGGCTAGCTCCTACAATGAGCAGTTCTTC,CASSLSWLAASSYNEQFF
NA,NA,TRBJ2-2,TRBV9,TGTGCCAGCAGCGTACTTGAGAACACCGGGGAGCTGTTTTTT,CASSVLENTGELFF
NA,NA,TRBJ2-1,TRBV18,TGTGCCAGCTCACCAAGGGAGTATGAGCAGTTCTTC,CASSPREYEQFF
NA,NA,TRBJ1-5,TRBV5-6,TGTGCCAGCAGCTTAGGCGGTAAAGTCAATCAGCCCCAGCATTTT,CASSLGGKVNQPQHF
NA,NA,TRBJ2-5,TRBV2,TGTGCCAGCAGTCGGAGGACAGAACACGGAACCCAGTACTTC,CASSRRTEHGTQYF
NA,NA,TRBJ2-1,TRBV27,TGTGCCAGCAGTTCCCAGGGGTATGAGCAGTTCTTC,CASSSQGYEQFF
NA,NA,TRBJ1-4,TRBV30,TGTGCCTGGAGCTCGGGCCAGAGGACTAATGAAAAACTGTTTTTT,CAWSSGQRTNEKLFF
few,NA,TRBJ2-7,TRBV25-1,TGTGCCAGCAGTGATGCCGGGACAAAGGGTTACGAGCAGTACTTC,CASSDAGTKGYEQYF
few,NA,TRBJ1-2,TRBV29-1,TGCAGCGTTCCCGCGGAATTCGACTATGGCTACACCTTC,CSVPAEFDYGYTF